A selection of T cell receptor beta chains follows, all from one sample in a study of blood T cells in healthy people across ages. Via MiXCR, TCRdb re-called the 5' RACE reads, giving one row per CDR3 protein. The sample has more than 800,000 distinct CDR3 sequences; over 35% are singletons. The sequencing sample was made of blood. The receptors stem from an older woman in good health. Each CDR3 is given with its conserved first and last residue. Fields, in order: clone size, V gene, J gene, D gene, CDR3 DNA, CDR3 protein. The D gene is left open where the match is weak. A clone size is listed for some rows: how often the clone was seen (once, few, many), or a class if it is expanded.

clone size: -
V gene: TRBV20-1
J gene: TRBJ2-7
D gene: -
CDR3 DNA: TGCAGTGCTCCCATCACGGGGCTCTACGAGCAGTACTTC
CDR3 protein: CSAPITGLYEQYF

clone size: -
V gene: TRBV6-5
J gene: TRBJ2-7
D gene: -
CDR3 DNA: TGTGCCAGCAGCCCACGAGTCCCCCCTGGCGAGCAGTACTTC
CDR3 protein: CASSPRVPPGEQYF

clone size: -
V gene: TRBV28
J gene: TRBJ1-1
D gene: -
CDR3 DNA: TGTGCCACCTTAACGGGTGGTACTGAAGCTTTCTTT
CDR3 protein: CATLTGGTEAFF

clone size: few
V gene: TRBV27
J gene: TRBJ2-5
D gene: -
CDR3 DNA: TGTGCCAGCAGCTCCTCGGAACTAGTTATGGGGACCCAGTACTTC
CDR3 protein: CASSSSELVMGTQYF

clone size: -
V gene: TRBV27
J gene: TRBJ2-3
D gene: -
CDR3 DNA: TGTGCCAGCAGTTTAGCGGGCGGAAAAGATACGCAGTATTTT
CDR3 protein: CASSLAGGKDTQYF

clone size: once
V gene: TRBV7-9
J gene: TRBJ2-7
D gene: -
CDR3 DNA: TGTGCCAGCAGCCCGTGGGAGGAACCCTACGAGCAGTACTTC
CDR3 protein: CASSPWEEPYEQYF

clone size: -
V gene: TRBV27
J gene: TRBJ2-1
D gene: -
CDR3 DNA: TGTGCCAGCAGTTGGCGGGACCTCTGGAGTTATGAGCAGTTCTTC
CDR3 protein: CASSWRDLWSYEQFF

clone size: -
V gene: TRBV12-3/TRBV12-4
J gene: TRBJ1-2
D gene: -
CDR3 DNA: TGTGCCAACAGTTTTAATCCATACAGGCGAAACTATGGCTACACCTTC
CDR3 protein: CANSFNPYRRNYGYTF

clone size: few
V gene: TRBV7-2
J gene: TRBJ2-5
D gene: TRBD2
CDR3 DNA: TGTGCCAGCAGCTCCAGCGGGATGGTGGAAGAGACCCAGTACTTC
CDR3 protein: CASSSSGMVEETQYF

clone size: few
V gene: TRBV5-1
J gene: TRBJ2-7
D gene: -
CDR3 DNA: TGCGCCAGCAGCTTGGACCCTAGCAGTTCCTACGAGCAGTACTTC
CDR3 protein: CASSLDPSSSYEQYF

clone size: -
V gene: TRBV20-1
J gene: TRBJ1-1
D gene: -
CDR3 DNA: TGCAGTGCTAGGCCTTCCGGGGGCACTGAAGCTTTCTTT
CDR3 protein: CSARPSGGTEAFF

clone size: many
V gene: TRBV10-3
J gene: TRBJ2-7
D gene: TRBD1
CDR3 DNA: TGTGCCATCAGTGAGTCCGCCCCGGGACAGGGACACGAGCAGTACTTC
CDR3 protein: CAISESAPGQGHEQYF

clone size: -
V gene: TRBV25-1
J gene: TRBJ2-5
D gene: -
CDR3 DNA: TGTGCCAGCAGTGCTTGGGACCAAGAGACCCAGTACTTC
CDR3 protein: CASSAWDQETQYF

clone size: -
V gene: TRBV2
J gene: TRBJ1-2
D gene: TRBD1
CDR3 DNA: TGTGCCAGCAGTTGGATAAGGACAGGGGTTTTGGACTATGGCTACACCTTC
CDR3 protein: CASSWIRTGVLDYGYTF

clone size: few
V gene: TRBV30
J gene: TRBJ2-7
D gene: -
CDR3 DNA: TGTGCCTGGAAAGGTTCCTACGAGCAGTACTTC
CDR3 protein: CAWKGSYEQYF

clone size: -
V gene: TRBV13
J gene: TRBJ2-5
D gene: -
CDR3 DNA: TGTGCCAGCAGCTCCTACAGGTACCAAGAGACCCAGTACTTC
CDR3 protein: CASSSYRYQETQYF

clone size: few
V gene: TRBV29-1
J gene: TRBJ2-2
D gene: TRBD2
CDR3 DNA: TGCAGCGCTGCCCTAGCGGGTTACACCGGGGAGCTGTTTTTT
CDR3 protein: CSAALAGYTGELFF

clone size: -
V gene: TRBV12-3/TRBV12-4
J gene: TRBJ2-3
D gene: -
CDR3 DNA: TGTGCCAGCAGCTGGGGAGGGGGAACAGATGCGCAGTATTTT
CDR3 protein: CASSWGGGTDAQYF

clone size: many
V gene: TRBV11-2
J gene: TRBJ1-5
D gene: TRBD1
CDR3 DNA: TGTGCCAGCAGCCTCGGGACAGGGTTTCAGCCCCAGCATTTT
CDR3 protein: CASSLGTGFQPQHF

clone size: once
V gene: TRBV6-6
J gene: TRBJ2-7
D gene: TRBD2
CDR3 DNA: TGTGCCAGCGGCGGGAGCACCAGCGAGCAGTACTTC
CDR3 protein: CASGGSTSEQYF

clone size: -
V gene: TRBV9
J gene: TRBJ1-2
D gene: -
CDR3 DNA: TGTGCCAGCAGCGCCCTTTATGGCTACACCTTC
CDR3 protein: CASSALYGYTF

clone size: once
V gene: TRBV20-1
J gene: TRBJ2-5
D gene: TRBD1
CDR3 DNA: TGCAGTGCCGACCTACGACAGGGGGCCTGGGAGACCCAGTACTTC
CDR3 protein: CSADLRQGAWETQYF

clone size: -
V gene: TRBV7-9
J gene: TRBJ2-1
D gene: TRBD2
CDR3 DNA: TGTGCCAGCAGCTTACTTGGGACTAGCGGGATTTTTGGTGAGCAGTTCTTC
CDR3 protein: CASSLLGTSGIFGEQFF